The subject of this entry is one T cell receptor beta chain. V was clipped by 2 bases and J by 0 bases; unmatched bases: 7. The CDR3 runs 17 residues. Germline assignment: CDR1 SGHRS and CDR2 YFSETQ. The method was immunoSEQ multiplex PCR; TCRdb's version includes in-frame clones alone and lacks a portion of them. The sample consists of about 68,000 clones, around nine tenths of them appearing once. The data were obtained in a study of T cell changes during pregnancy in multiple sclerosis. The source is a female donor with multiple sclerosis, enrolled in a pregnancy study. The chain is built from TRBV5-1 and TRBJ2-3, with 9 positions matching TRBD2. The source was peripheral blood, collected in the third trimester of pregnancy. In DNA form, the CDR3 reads TGCGCCAGCAGCTTCGCCCGGACTAGCGATAGCACAGATACGCAGTATTTT. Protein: CASSFARTSDSTDTQYF.